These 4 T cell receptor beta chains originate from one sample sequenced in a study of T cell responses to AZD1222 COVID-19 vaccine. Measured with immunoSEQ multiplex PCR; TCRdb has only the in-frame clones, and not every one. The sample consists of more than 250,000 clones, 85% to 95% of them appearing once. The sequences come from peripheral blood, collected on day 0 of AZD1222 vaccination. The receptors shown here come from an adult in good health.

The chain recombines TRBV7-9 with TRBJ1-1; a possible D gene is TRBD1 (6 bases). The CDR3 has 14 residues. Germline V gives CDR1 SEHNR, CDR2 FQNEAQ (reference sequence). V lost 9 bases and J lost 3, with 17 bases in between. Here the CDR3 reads CASRIGGAYTEAFF. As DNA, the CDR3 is TGTGCCAGTCGGATCGGGGGCGCGTACACTGAAGCTTTCTTT.

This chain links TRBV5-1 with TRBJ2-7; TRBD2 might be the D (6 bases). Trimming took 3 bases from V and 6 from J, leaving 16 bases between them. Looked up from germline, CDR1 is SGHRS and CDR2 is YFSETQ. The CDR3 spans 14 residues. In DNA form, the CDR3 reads TGCGCCAGCAGCTACACGGGACTCCCAGGCGAGCAGTACTTC. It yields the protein CASSYTGLPGEQYF.

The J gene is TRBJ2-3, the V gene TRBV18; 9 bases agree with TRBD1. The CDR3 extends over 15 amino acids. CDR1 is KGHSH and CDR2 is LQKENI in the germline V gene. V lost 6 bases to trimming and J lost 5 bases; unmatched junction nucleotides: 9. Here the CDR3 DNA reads TGTGCCAGCTCGCCCTTACAGGGGGCCGGAGATACGCAGTATTTT. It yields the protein CASSPLQGAGDTQYF. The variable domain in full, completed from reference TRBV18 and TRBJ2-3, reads NAGVMQNPRHLVRRRGQEARLRCSPMKGHSHVYWYRQLPEEGLKFMVYLQKENIIDESGMPKERFSAEFPKEGPSILRIQQVVRGDSAAYFCASSPLQGAGDTQYFGPGTRLTVL.

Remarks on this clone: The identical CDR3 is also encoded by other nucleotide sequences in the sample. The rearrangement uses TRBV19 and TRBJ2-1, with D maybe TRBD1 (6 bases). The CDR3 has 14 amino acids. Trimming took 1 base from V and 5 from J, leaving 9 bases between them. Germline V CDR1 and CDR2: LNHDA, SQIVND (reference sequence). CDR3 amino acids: CASSIVGGHNEQFF. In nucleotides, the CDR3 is TGTGCCAGTAGTATAGTAGGGGGACACAATGAGCAGTTCTTC.